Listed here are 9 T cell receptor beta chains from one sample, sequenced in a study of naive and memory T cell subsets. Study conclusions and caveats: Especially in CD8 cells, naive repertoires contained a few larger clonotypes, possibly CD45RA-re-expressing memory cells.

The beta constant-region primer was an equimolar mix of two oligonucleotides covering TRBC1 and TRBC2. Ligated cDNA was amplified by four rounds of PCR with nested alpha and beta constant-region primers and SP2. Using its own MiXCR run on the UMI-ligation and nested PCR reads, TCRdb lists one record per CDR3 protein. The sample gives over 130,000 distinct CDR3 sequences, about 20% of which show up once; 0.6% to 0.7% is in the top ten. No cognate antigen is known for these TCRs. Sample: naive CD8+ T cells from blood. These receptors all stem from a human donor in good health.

The CDR3 DNA reads TGTGCCATCAGTGAACCGGGACTAGAAAACGGGGAGCTGTTTTTT. As protein: CAISEPGLENGELFF. J is TRBJ2-2 and V is TRBV10-3, with 8 bases lining up with TRBD2. Unmatched junction bases numbered 7, after V lost 3 bases and J lost 7 bases. The V gene's germline CDR1 is ENHRY and CDR2 SYGVKD. This CDR3 is 15 amino acids long.

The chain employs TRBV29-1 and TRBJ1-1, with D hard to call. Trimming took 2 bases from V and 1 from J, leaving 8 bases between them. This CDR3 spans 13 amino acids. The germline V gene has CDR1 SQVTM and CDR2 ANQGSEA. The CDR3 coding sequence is TGCAGCGTTGAAAGCGATCGGAACACTGAAGCTTTCTTT. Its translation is CSVESDRNTEAFF. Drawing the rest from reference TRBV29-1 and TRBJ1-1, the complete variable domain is SAVISQKPSRDICQRGTSLTIQCQVDSQVTMMFWYRQQPGQSLTLIATANQGSEATYESGFVIDKFPISRPNLTFSTLTVSNMSPEDSSIYLCSVESDRNTEAFFGQGTRLTVV.

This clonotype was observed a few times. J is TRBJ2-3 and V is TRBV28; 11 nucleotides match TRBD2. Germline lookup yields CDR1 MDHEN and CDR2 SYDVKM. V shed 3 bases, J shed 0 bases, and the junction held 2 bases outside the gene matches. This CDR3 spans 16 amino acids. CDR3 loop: CASSFLAGGSTDTQYF. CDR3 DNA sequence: TGTGCCAGCAGTTTCCTAGCGGGAGGTAGCACAGATACGCAGTATTTT.

CDR3 sequence (DNA): TGTGCCAGCAGCTTTAATGAAAAACTGTTTTTT. Its translation is CASSFNEKLFF. V gene TRBV7-2 combines with J gene TRBJ1-4; D call uncertain. V lost 3 bases and J 4 bases, leaving 0 bases between the germline ends. CDR1 and CDR2 (germline): SGHTA, FQGNSA. The CDR3 contains 11 residues.

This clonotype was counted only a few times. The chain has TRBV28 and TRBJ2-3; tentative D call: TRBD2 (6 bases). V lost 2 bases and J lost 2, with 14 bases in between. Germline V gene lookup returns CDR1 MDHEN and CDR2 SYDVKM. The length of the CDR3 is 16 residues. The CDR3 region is CASSLGSGETTDTQYF. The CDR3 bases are TGTGCCAGCAGTTTAGGGTCGGGGGAAACCACAGATACGCAGTATTTT.

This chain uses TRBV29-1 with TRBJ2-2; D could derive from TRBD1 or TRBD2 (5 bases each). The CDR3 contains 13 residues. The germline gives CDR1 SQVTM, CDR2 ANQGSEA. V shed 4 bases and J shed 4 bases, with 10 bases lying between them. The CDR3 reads CSVGGTSTGELFF. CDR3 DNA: TGCAGCGTTGGGGGGACGAGCACCGGGGAGCTGTTTTTT.

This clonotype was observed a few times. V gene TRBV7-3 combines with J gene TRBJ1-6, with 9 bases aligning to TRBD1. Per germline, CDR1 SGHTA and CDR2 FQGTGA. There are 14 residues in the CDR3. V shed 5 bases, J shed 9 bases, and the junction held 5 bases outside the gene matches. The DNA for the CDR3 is TGTGCCAGCAGCGAGACAGGGGGAGGTTCACCCCTCCACTTT. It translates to CASSETGGGSPLHF.

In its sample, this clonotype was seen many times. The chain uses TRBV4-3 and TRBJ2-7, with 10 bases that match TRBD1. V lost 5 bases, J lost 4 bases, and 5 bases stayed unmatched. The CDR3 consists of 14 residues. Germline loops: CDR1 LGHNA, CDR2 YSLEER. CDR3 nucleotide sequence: TGCGCCAGCAGCGATCGACAGGGGGCATACGAGCAGTACTTC. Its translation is CASSDRQGAYEQYF.

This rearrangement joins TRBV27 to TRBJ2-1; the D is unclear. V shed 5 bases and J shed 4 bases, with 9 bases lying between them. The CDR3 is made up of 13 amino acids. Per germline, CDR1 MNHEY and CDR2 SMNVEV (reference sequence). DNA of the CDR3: TGTGCCAGCAGTCCAACACATTACAATGAGCAGTTCTTC. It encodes CASSPTHYNEQFF.